The next 9 T cell receptor beta chains were all read from a single sample in a study of T cells after yellow fever vaccination. Each CDR3 protein is one row after TCRdb ran MiXCR on the 5' RACE reads. The profile shows some 390,000 distinct CDR3 sequences, approximately 19% of them singletons. The sequencing here drew on PBMCs, taken before the yellow fever booster vaccination. The receptors were sampled from a young man who received the YFV17D yellow fever vaccine.

In this sample, this clonotype turned up a few times. The chain carries TRBV5-1 and TRBJ1-1; D uncertain. V lost 1 base to trimming and J lost 7 bases, with 11 bases between them. CDR3 length: 13 residues. Germline assignment: CDR1 SGHRS and CDR2 YFSETQ. CDR3 coding DNA: TGCGCCAGCAGCTTGATCCCTGCCAGTGAAGCTTTCTTT. This sequence encodes CASSLIPASEAFF.

In this sample, this clonotype turned up a few times. V gene TRBV7-2 combines with J gene TRBJ1-1; D is uncertain. This CDR3 is 14 amino acids long. Germline V gene sequence: CDR1 SGHTA, CDR2 FQGNSA. The V end lost 4 bases, the J end lost 1 base, and 10 bases lay between the germline ends. The CDR3 reads CASSSGGWNTEAFF. The CDR3 DNA reads TGTGCCAGCAGCTCGGGCGGGTGGAACACTGAAGCTTTCTTT.

This chain links TRBV7-2 with TRBJ2-5; 8 positions match TRBD2. The CDR3 loop spans 16 amino acids. Germline V CDR1 and CDR2: SGHTA, FQGNSA. V gave up 4 bases and J gave up 3 bases; unmatched junction bases: 10. CDR3 nucleotide sequence: TGTGCCAGCAGCTGGAGCGGGGGCCTTTTAGAAGAGACCCAGTACTTC. Protein sequence: CASSWSGGLLEETQYF.

This sequence joins TRBV7-2 and TRBJ2-3; perhaps TRBD2 as D (6 bases). The length of the CDR3 is 16 residues. Germline V gene lookup returns CDR1 SGHTA and CDR2 FQGNSA. The ends were cut back, 3 bases at V and 2 bases at J, with 15 bases in the middle. CDR3 DNA: TGTGCCAGCAGCTTCAGCCGGGACTCTCACACAGATACGCAGTATTTT. This translates into CASSFSRDSHTDTQYF.

This clonotype was picked up a small number of times. The J gene is TRBJ2-3, the V gene TRBV20-1; the D call may be TRBD1 or TRBD2 (5 bases each). V lost 5 bases and J lost 0, with 18 bases in between. The CDR3 spans 16 residues. The germline V gene has CDR1 DFQATT and CDR2 SNEGSKA (reference sequence). CDR3 in amino acids: CSASGPPPGSTDTQYF. Here the CDR3 DNA reads TGCAGTGCTTCGGGACCCCCCCCAGGGAGCACAGATACGCAGTATTTT.

This clonotype was observed a few times. The chain combines TRBV6-1 with TRBJ2-5; 10 bases line up with TRBD2. The germline V gene has CDR1 MNHNS and CDR2 SASEGT. V trimming: 8 bases; J trimming: 4 bases; junction bases outside the gene matches: 10. The CDR3 spans 15 residues. The CDR3 loop reads CASGKSGGAAETQYF. In DNA, the CDR3 is TGTGCCAGCGGGAAAAGCGGGGGGGCGGCAGAGACCCAGTACTTC.

Concerning this clonotype: The junction departs from the called germline gene at one end, perhaps through a read error. This chain connects TRBV7-7 to TRBJ2-5; tentative D call: TRBD1 (5 bases). The CDR3 extends over 15 amino acids. Germline V gene sequence: CDR1 SSHAT, CDR2 FNYEAQ (reference sequence). CDR3 protein: CASSPYSASGETQYF. The CDR3 coding sequence is TGTGCTAGCAGCCCCTACTCTGCCTCAGGGGAGACCCAGTACTTC.

The chain combines TRBV27 with TRBJ2-7; D is uncertain. CDR3 length: 15 residues. Trimming took off 0 bases at V and 0 bases at J, with 9 bases between the two ends. Per germline, CDR1 MNHEY and CDR2 SMNVEV (reference sequence). In nucleotides, the CDR3 is TGTGCCAGCAGTTTATCGGTGGATTCCTCCTACGAGCAGTACTTC. Translation: CASSLSVDSSYEQYF.

This clonotype occurred a few times. This chain joins TRBV4-1 and TRBJ1-5, with D possibly matching TRBD1 (5 bases). With 6 bases removed from V and 9 bases from J, the gap between germline ends came to 18 bases. The CDR3 has 14 residues. Germline CDR1 MGHRA, CDR2 YSYEKL. The CDR3 sequence is CASRDTTARGPQHF. For the CDR3, the DNA is TGCGCCAGCAGGGACACCACGGCCCGGGGGCCCCAGCATTTT.